What follows are 15 T cell receptor beta chains derived from one specimen sequenced in a study of persistence of HIV-infected CD4 T cells (TCRdb year 2020). The immunoSEQ hsTCRB assay version 4 in survey mode was used to sequence TCRbeta repertoires from genomic DNA. Entries here come from immuneACCESS through TCRdb and include only in-frame sequences with V and J called. Some clones fail to appear in such tables; in the studies checked, an unresolved V gene covers under half of the shortfall, and the cause of the remainder is unknown. The sample includes 45,000 or so clones, with about 87% observed a single time. The ten largest clones take up 0.4% to 0.6% of the sample. The treatment or condition label, as the study defines it: suppressive antiretroviral therapy. Cells were stimulated with anti-CD3/anti-CD28 magnetic beads as a nonspecific positive control representing the CD4+ T cell repertoire. Responding CD4+ T cells were sorted by upregulation of both CD40 ligand and CD69.

For these receptors, no antigen is known. Sample: CD4+ T cells sorted from PBMCs after approximately 19-hour stimulation, taken from a patient who received antiretroviral therapy. Sample cell subset or site, as interpreted from the label and publication: CD40L+CD69+ CD4 T cells responding to anti-CD3/anti-CD28 beads, representing the overall repertoire. The source of these receptors is an adult woman with HIV who was CMV-seropositive.

This chain uses TRBV6-5 with TRBJ1-6; TRBD1 aligns across 7 bases. Germline V gives CDR1 MNHEY, CDR2 SVGAGI. Trimming at V came to 2 bases and at J to 14 bases, leaving 3 bases not matched to a gene. The CDR3 contains 12 residues. The CDR3 bases are TGTGCCAGCAGTTACCTCGGGACAGCCCTCCACTTT. This gives the protein CASSYLGTALHF.

This sequence joins TRBV12-3 or TRBV12-4 and TRBJ1-2; 7 nucleotides line up with TRBD1. There are 13 residues in the CDR3. With V trimmed by 7 bases and J by 3 bases, 5 bases remained unmatched. CDR3 sequence: CASNDRVDYGYTF. The CDR3 DNA sequence: TGTGCCAGCAACGACAGGGTTGACTATGGCTACACCTTC.

The CDR3 DNA reads TGCGCCAGCAGCCCGACAGGTACGAACACTGAAGCTTTCTTT. Amino acids: CASSPTGTNTEAFF. V gene TRBV5-1 combines with J gene TRBJ1-1, with D possibly being TRBD1 (6 bases). With 4 bases removed from V and 1 base from J, the gap between germline ends came to 11 bases. This CDR3 has 14 residues. CDR1 and CDR2 (germline): SGHRS, YFSETQ. The whole variable domain, filled in from reference TRBV5-1 and TRBJ1-1, reads KAGVTQTPRYLIKTRGQQVTLSCSPISGHRSVSWYQQTPGQGLQFLFEYFSETQRNKGNFPGRFSGRQFSNSRSEMNVSTLELGDSALYLCASSPTGTNTEAFFGQGTRLTVV.

Points on this clone: In the same sample, other DNA sequences code for this CDR3. The chain combines TRBV5-6 with TRBJ1-1, with D unclear. CDR3 length: 14 amino acids. Germline CDR1 SGHDT, CDR2 YYEEEE. V dropped 4 bases and J dropped 0 bases, with 10 bases sitting between them. The CDR3 nucleotides read TGTGCCAGCAGCCTGCCGGGGTTGAACACTGAAGCTTTCTTT. Amino acid sequence: CASSLPGLNTEAFF.

The chain links TRBV7-3 to TRBJ2-3, with TRBD2 identical over 8 bases. V shed 5 bases, J shed 4 bases, and the junction held 8 bases outside the gene matches. This CDR3 contains 15 residues. The germline V gene encodes CDR1 SGHTA and CDR2 FQGTGA. The CDR3 here is CASSQVGGAADTQYF. CDR3 nucleotide sequence: TGTGCCAGCAGCCAGGTCGGGGGGGCAGCAGATACGCAGTATTTT.

This clone appeared once. The chain links TRBV30 to TRBJ1-2; TRBD1 agrees at 11 bases. CDR1 is GTSNPN, CDR2 SVGIG, per germline (reference sequence). The CDR3 runs 12 residues. The CDR3 DNA follows: TGTGCTTGGGACAGGGGGGAGGGTGGCTACACCTTC. Protein: CAWDRGEGGYTF.

This sequence joins TRBV9 and TRBJ1-1; a weak D match, TRBD1 (6 bases). V dropped 3 bases and J dropped 7 bases, with 13 bases sitting between them. The CDR3 runs to 13 residues. Germline values: CDR1 SGDLS, CDR2 YYNGEE. The CDR3 nucleotides read TGTGCCAGCAGCGAGGGGGAGGGTAGTGAAGCTTTCTTT. Its protein is CASSEGEGSEAFF.

The chain couples TRBV19 to TRBJ1-3; maybe TRBD1 (5 bases). Deletions cut 9 bases from V and 0 bases from J, with 12 bases between. There are 14 residues in the CDR3. Germline V gene lookup returns CDR1 LNHDA and CDR2 SQIVND (reference sequence). This chain's CDR3 is CASKTAVSGNTIYF. The CDR3 DNA reads as TGTGCCAGCAAGACAGCTGTCTCTGGAAACACCATATATTTT.

J is TRBJ1-2 and V is TRBV30; 7 bases are a match to TRBD1. The ends lost 2 bases at V and 5 bases at J; junction bases unmatched: 5. CDR1 is GTSNPN and CDR2 is SVGIG in the germline V gene (reference sequence). This CDR3 spans 13 amino acids. The CDR3: CAWSLDRIYGYTF. CDR3 nucleotides: TGTGCCTGGAGTTTGGACAGGATTTATGGCTACACCTTC.

V is TRBV9 and J is TRBJ1-4; D gene uncertain. Trimming cost V 0 bases and J 16 bases, with 13 bases left between them. There are 12 residues in the CDR3. From germline, CDR1 is SGDLS and CDR2 YYNGEE. DNA of the CDR3: TGTGCCAGCAGCGTAGGAGAGGGCCCGCCGTTTTTT. It encodes CASSVGEGPPFF.

J is TRBJ1-1 and V is TRBV18; no reliable D call. This CDR3 has 14 residues. Germline lookup yields CDR1 KGHSH and CDR2 LQKENI. Trimming shortened V by 2 bases and J by 7 bases, and 14 bases separated the two germline ends. CDR3 DNA sequence: TGTGCCAGCTCACCAGGGAGGGAAAGCATTGAAGCTTTCTTT. Translated: CASSPGRESIEAFF. Using reference TRBV18 and TRBJ1-1 for the parts outside the CDR3, the full variable domain is NAGVMQNPRHLVRRRGQEARLRCSPMKGHSHVYWYRQLPEEGLKFMVYLQKENIIDESGMPKERFSAEFPKEGPSILRIQQVVRGDSAAYFCASSPGRESIEAFFGQGTRLTVV.

The chain has TRBV30 and TRBJ1-4; D is ambiguous. Germline V gives CDR1 GTSNPN, CDR2 SVGIG (reference sequence). The CDR3 totals 13 residues. V was shortened by 5 bases and J by 8 bases, with 15 bases between the two germline ends. CDR3 DNA sequence: TGTGCCTGGGACCGGGCAGGTTTGGAAAAACTGTTTTTT. Translation: CAWDRAGLEKLFF.

This clone was detected once. The rearrangement uses TRBV7-6 and TRBJ2-3; D might be TRBD1 or TRBD2, each matching 6 bases. This CDR3 spans 14 amino acids. V lost 1 base, J lost 5 bases, and 10 bases lay in between. Germline V CDR1 and CDR2: SGHVS, FNYEAQ. In nucleotides, the CDR3 is TGTGCCAGCAGCTTAGATCGGGGGCGAGATACGCAGTATTTT. The encoded protein is CASSLDRGRDTQYF. Complete variable domain (other parts from reference TRBV7-6 and TRBJ2-3): GAGVSQSPRYKVTKRGQDVALRCDPISGHVSLYWYRQALGQGPEFLTYFNYEAQQDKSGLPNDRFSAERPEGSISTLTIQRTEQRDSAMYRCASSLDRGRDTQYFGPGTRLTVL.

The rearrangement uses TRBV6-5 and TRBJ1-4, with 7 bases fitting TRBD1. J lost 8 bases, V lost 7 bases, and 4 bases had no gene match. From germline, CDR1 is MNHEY and CDR2 SVGAGI. The CDR3 is 12 amino acids. CDR3 sequence reads: CASKGTVEKLFF. CDR3 nucleotides: TGTGCCAGCAAAGGGACAGTGGAAAAACTGTTTTTT.

The V call is TRBV5-5, the J call TRBJ1-1; 10 nucleotides line up with TRBD1. The V and J ends lost 4 bases and 4 bases, in that order; junction bases with no gene match: 7. CDR1 and CDR2 (germline): SGHKS, YYEKEE (reference sequence). CDR3 length: 15 residues. The CDR3 loop is CASSLTGGLPTEAFF. In nucleotides, the CDR3 is TGTGCCAGCAGCCTGACAGGGGGCCTGCCCACTGAAGCTTTCTTT. Full variable domain (missing parts from reference TRBV5-5 and TRBJ1-1): DAGVTQSPTHLIKTRGQQVTLRCSPISGHKSVSWYQQVLGQGPQFIFQYYEKEERGRGNFPDRFSARQFPNYSSELNVNALLLGDSALYLCASSLTGGLPTEAFFGQGTRLTVV.